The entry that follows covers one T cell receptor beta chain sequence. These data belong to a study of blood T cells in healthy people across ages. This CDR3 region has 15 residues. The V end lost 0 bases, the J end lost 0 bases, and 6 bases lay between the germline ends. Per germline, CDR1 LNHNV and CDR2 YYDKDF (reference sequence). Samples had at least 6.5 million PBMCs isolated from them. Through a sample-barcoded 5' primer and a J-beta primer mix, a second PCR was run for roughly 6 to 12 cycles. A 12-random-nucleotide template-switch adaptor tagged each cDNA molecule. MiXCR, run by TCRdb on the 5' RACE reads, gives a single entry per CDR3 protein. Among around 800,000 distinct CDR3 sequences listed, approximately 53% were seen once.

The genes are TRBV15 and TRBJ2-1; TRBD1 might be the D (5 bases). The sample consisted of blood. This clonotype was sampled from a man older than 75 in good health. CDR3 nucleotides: TGTGCCACCAGCAGAGACCAGGGCTCCTACAATGAGCAGTTCTTC. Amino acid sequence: CATSRDQGSYNEQFF.